This T cell receptor beta chain was recorded in a study of T cell changes during pregnancy in multiple sclerosis. This clone was observed a single time. Other DNA sequences in the same sample also yield this CDR3. V was shortened by 0 bases and J by 1 base, with 7 bases between the two germline ends. This CDR3 region has 14 residues. Germline V lookup: CDR1 SGHRS, CDR2 YFSETQ. Only in-frame clones appear in the TCRdb table, and some are missing; sequencing was by immunoSEQ multiplex PCR. The data hold about 40,000 clones, with about 91% observed a single time. The receptor comes from a female donor with multiple sclerosis, enrolled in a pregnancy study. The gene calls are TRBV5-1 and TRBJ2-5, with D possibly TRBD1 on 6 matching bases. This material consisted of CD4+ T cells from peripheral blood mononuclear cells, taken before pregnancy. The CDR3 loop reads CASSLAGAQETQYF. The DNA of the CDR3 is TGCGCCAGCAGCTTGGCAGGGGCCCAAGAGACCCAGTACTTC.